This is a list of T cell receptor beta chains from one sample in a study of blood T cell repertoires in COVID-19. Repertoires were generated with immunoSEQ multiplex PCR, while TCRdb's copy carries only in-frame clones and drops some. The sample consists of approximately 210,000 clones, 84% of them appearing once. Specimen: peripheral blood. The receptor set was obtained from an elderly woman with COVID-19, enrolled during active disease. CDR3s include the opening cysteine and the closing phenylalanine or tryptophan. A D gene is named only where the DNA matches it firmly. Clone size is shown for a subset of rows, as once, few, many or a class of expanded clone.

D gene	V gene	J gene	clone size	CDR3 protein	CDR3 DNA
.	TRBV28	TRBJ1-3	few	CASTEVENTIYF	TGTGCCAGCACGGAGGTGGAGAACACCATATATTTT
TRBD1	TRBV25-1	TRBJ1-1	.	CASSQGAANTEAFF	TGTGCCAGCAGTCAGGGGGCCGCGAACACTGAAGCTTTCTTT
.	TRBV18	TRBJ1-4	.	CASSEHSGTNEKLFF	TGTGCCAGCTCAGAGCACAGCGGTACTAATGAAAAACTGTTTTTT
.	TRBV18	TRBJ1-2	few	CASSPDGEYGGYTF	TGTGCCAGCTCACCAGATGGGGAGTATGGAGGCTACACCTTC
TRBD1	TRBV2	TRBJ2-5	.	CASSDGTGVLETQYF	TGTGCCAGCAGTGACGGGACAGGGGTTTTAGAGACCCAGTACTTC
TRBD2	TRBV6-6	TRBJ2-7	.	CASSYSSSGSYEQYF	TGTGCCAGCAGTTACTCTTCTAGCGGGAGCTACGAGCAGTACTTC
TRBD1	TRBV5-1	TRBJ2-2	.	CASSLAGQGNTGELFF	TGCGCCAGCAGCTTGGCGGGACAGGGAAACACCGGGGAGCTGTTTTTT
.	TRBV6-5	TRBJ1-5	.	CASSSTSGISNQPQHF	TGTGCCAGCAGTTCGACCTCAGGGATTAGCAATCAGCCCCAGCATTTT
.	TRBV29-1	TRBJ1-2	.	CSVDLRGSYGYTF	TGCAGCGTTGATCTCCGAGGGAGCTATGGCTACACCTTC
TRBD2	TRBV6-5	TRBJ2-7	.	CASRDTGTNNYEQYF	TGTGCCAGCAGAGACACCGGGACTAACAACTACGAGCAGTACTTC
.	TRBV5-8	TRBJ1-6	.	CASSFPGVGRRSPLHF	TGTGCCAGCAGCTTCCCGGGGGTGGGGCGAAGGTCACCCCTCCACTTT
TRBD2	TRBV3-1/TRBV3-2	TRBJ2-1	.	CASSLLAGGQQFF	TGTGCCAGCAGCCTACTAGCGGGGGGTCAGCAGTTCTTC
.	TRBV5-8	TRBJ1-2	few	CASSLVGVQDYGYTF	TGTGCCAGCAGCTTGGTAGGGGTACAAGACTATGGCTACACCTTC
.	TRBV6-2/TRBV6-3	TRBJ1-2	.	CASSITRGSYGYTF	TGTGCCAGCAGTATAACCAGGGGCTCATATGGCTACACCTTC
TRBD1	TRBV6-1	TRBJ2-1	few	CASSETGTGRNEQFF	TGTGCCAGCAGTGAAACCGGGACAGGGAGGAATGAGCAGTTCTTC
TRBD1	TRBV4-1	TRBJ1-2	once	CASSQGPGQGTWGYTF	TGCGCCAGCAGCCAAGGTCCGGGACAGGGGACCTGGGGCTACACCTTC
.	TRBV18	TRBJ2-3	.	CASSPGQGKGDTQYF	TGTGCCAGCTCACCCGGCCAGGGGAAGGGGGATACGCAGTATTTT
.	TRBV5-8	TRBJ1-5	.	CASSLRLTYQPQHF	TGTGCCAGCAGCTTGCGGTTAACTTATCAGCCCCAGCATTTT
TRBD2	TRBV7-2	TRBJ2-1	.	CASSFAPSGSQFF	TGTGCCAGCAGCTTCGCCCCTAGCGGATCTCAGTTCTTC
TRBD1	TRBV20-1	TRBJ1-1	.	CSASYRGMNTEAFF	TGCAGTGCTAGTTACAGGGGGATGAACACTGAAGCTTTCTTT
.	TRBV15	TRBJ1-2	.	CATSRDAVGTF	TGTGCCACCAGCAGAGATGCGGTTGGGACCTTC
.	TRBV5-5	TRBJ1-6	.	CASTGASYNSPLHF	TGTGCCAGCACGGGAGCCTCATATAATTCACCCCTCCACTTT
.	TRBV2	TRBJ1-3	few	CASNRLISSGNTIYF	TGTGCCAGCAACCGACTTATTAGCTCTGGAAACACCATATATTTT
TRBD2	TRBV5-1	TRBJ2-3	.	CASGRLALDTQYF	TGCGCCAGCGGCCGACTAGCCCTCGATACGCAGTATTTT
TRBD2	TRBV11-2	TRBJ2-3	.	CASSLGLTSGRESDTQYF	TGTGCCAGCAGCTTAGGGCTTACTAGCGGGAGAGAATCAGATACGCAGTATTTT
.	TRBV10-2	TRBJ2-1	.	CASSRWRAAREQFF	TGCGCCAGCAGTCGTTGGAGGGCTGCCCGAGAGCAGTTCTTC
TRBD2	TRBV3-1/TRBV3-2	TRBJ2-7	.	CASSHGLAGAYEQYF	TGTGCCAGCAGCCACGGACTAGCGGGAGCCTACGAGCAGTACTTC
TRBD1	TRBV6-5	TRBJ2-7	.	CASGQVPAYEQYF	TGTGCCTCTGGACAGGTACCGGCCTACGAGCAGTACTTC
TRBD1	TRBV5-1	TRBJ2-7	.	CASSLGQGDYEQYF	TGCGCCAGCAGCTTGGGTCAGGGGGACTACGAGCAGTACTTC
TRBD1	TRBV5-1	TRBJ1-1	.	CASSVSTGFSTEAFF	TGCGCCAGCAGCGTGTCGACAGGGTTCAGCACTGAAGCTTTCTTT
.	TRBV23-1	TRBJ1-2	.	CASSQSGKGREDGYTF	TGCGCCAGCAGTCAATCTGGGAAGGGTAGGGAGGATGGCTACACCTTC
.	TRBV5-4	TRBJ2-2	few	CASSFREITGELFF	TGTGCCAGCAGCTTTCGGGAGATCACCGGGGAGCTGTTTTTT
TRBD2	TRBV4-1	TRBJ2-5	.	CASSQERRGGAPAVETQYF	TGCGCCAGCAGCCAAGAGAGGCGCGGGGGGGCCCCGGCGGTAGAGACCCAGTACTTC
.	TRBV15	TRBJ1-1	.	CATSRVGGLTEAFF	TGTGCCACCAGCAGAGTCGGGGGGCTCACTGAAGCTTTCTTT
TRBD1	TRBV18	TRBJ2-1	.	CASSPGGTGPYNEQFF	TGTGCCAGCTCACCTGGAGGGACAGGACCCTACAATGAGCAGTTCTTC
TRBD1	TRBV5-1	TRBJ1-4	.	CASSPPGQENEKLFF	TGCGCCAGCAGCCCCCCGGGACAGGAGAATGAAAAACTGTTTTTT
TRBD2	TRBV3-1/TRBV3-2	TRBJ2-5	.	CASSRGGVQETQYF	TGTGCCAGCAGCCGGGGGGGGGTACAAGAGACCCAGTACTTC
TRBD2	TRBV5-1	TRBJ2-5	.	CASSLGLAGGLQETQYF	TGCGCCAGCAGCTTGGGGCTAGCGGGGGGACTCCAAGAGACCCAGTACTTC
TRBD1	TRBV5-1	TRBJ1-4	.	CASSLGQGRSEKLFF	TGCGCCAGCAGCTTGGGACAGGGGAGGAGTGAAAAACTGTTTTTT
.	TRBV28	TRBJ2-5	.	CASSSPDNEGTQYF	TGTGCCAGCAGTTCTCCCGACAACGAGGGGACCCAGTACTTC
TRBD2	TRBV10-3	TRBJ2-3	once	CAIRSGTSGLTDTQYF	TGTGCCATCAGATCCGGGACTAGCGGGCTCACAGATACGCAGTATTTT
.	TRBV28	TRBJ1-5	.	CASSLFGTPSSNQPQHF	TGTGCCAGCAGTTTATTCGGGACTCCCTCAAGCAATCAGCCCCAGCATTTT
TRBD1	TRBV10-3	TRBJ2-7	.	CAISGDRDGHYEQYF	TGTGCCATCAGTGGGGACAGGGACGGCCACTACGAGCAGTACTTC
TRBD1	TRBV4-2	TRBJ1-2	.	CASRASEGQGDGYTF	TGTGCCAGCAGAGCGAGTGAGGGACAGGGAGATGGCTACACCTTC
.	TRBV19	TRBJ1-5	.	CASSNGPNSNQPQHF	TGTGCCAGTAGTAATGGGCCGAATTCCAATCAGCCCCAGCATTTT
.	TRBV27	TRBJ1-5	.	CASSLARGASQPQHF	TGTGCCAGCAGCTTGGCTCGGGGGGCGAGTCAGCCCCAGCATTTT
TRBD2	TRBV7-8	TRBJ2-6	.	CASSLTSGGSSGANVLTF	TGTGCCAGCAGCTTGACTAGCGGGGGGAGCTCTGGGGCCAACGTCCTGACTTTC
.	TRBV7-8	TRBJ1-2	once	CASSLDGRGLYGYTF	TGTGCCAGCAGCTTAGATGGGCGGGGACTCTATGGCTACACCTTC
.	TRBV7-8	TRBJ2-3	.	CASSLSPGSGLRGSTDTQYF	TGTGCCAGCAGCTTATCCCCGGGTTCCGGGTTGCGAGGGAGCACAGATACGCAGTATTTT
.	TRBV3-1/TRBV3-2	TRBJ1-2	.	CASRLQLLTGRGYTF	TGTGCCAGCAGGTTACAGTTACTTACAGGTAGGGGCTACACCTTC
TRBD2	TRBV18	TRBJ2-1	.	CASSPPSMGAGGQNEQFF	TGTGCCAGCTCACCACCTAGCATGGGTGCGGGGGGTCAAAATGAGCAGTTCTTC
.	TRBV6-5	TRBJ1-3	.	CASSEGGGNTIYF	TGTGCCAGCAGCGAGGGTGGTGGAAACACCATATATTTT
TRBD2	TRBV6-6	TRBJ2-2	.	CASSYRPSGIGELFF	TGTGCCAGCAGTTACCGGCCGAGCGGGATCGGGGAGCTGTTTTTT
.	TRBV18	TRBJ1-6	.	CASSPSGQTNSPLHF	TGTGCCAGCTCACCTTCCGGACAGACTAATTCACCCCTCCACTTT
TRBD2	TRBV6-2/TRBV6-3	TRBJ2-1	.	CASSLLAGDEQFF	TGTGCCAGCAGTCTTCTGGCGGGAGATGAGCAGTTCTTC
.	TRBV2	TRBJ1-1	.	CASSQNSYTEAFF	TGTGCCAGCAGTCAAAACAGCTACACTGAAGCTTTCTTT
.	TRBV7-9	TRBJ1-2	.	CASSLVGGKVYGYTF	TGTGCCAGCAGCCTAGTGGGGGGGAAGGTATATGGCTACACCTTC